This entry lists 15 T cell receptor beta chains sequenced from one sample in a study of cytomegalovirus exposure and HLA in healthy donors. 60 Vbeta and 13 Jbeta primers were used in PCR. Only in-frame clones appear in the TCRdb table, and some are missing; sequencing was by immunoSEQ multiplex PCR. The sample carries approximately 130,000 clones, just under 80% recorded once. Sample: PBMCs. Source of these receptors: a middle-aged woman in good health and CMV-seronegative.

The chain employs TRBV11-1 and TRBJ2-2; D possibly corresponds to TRBD2 (5 bases). Germline CDR1 and CDR2: SGHAT and FQDESV (reference sequence). The CDR3 contains 18 residues. Trimming removed 1 base from V and 3 bases from J, with 18 bases in between. Here the CDR3 DNA reads TGTGCCAGCAGCTTAGGTTTGAGACCGGGGTACGACACCGGGGAGCTGTTTTTT. This translates into CASSLGLRPGYDTGELFF. Using reference TRBV11-1 and TRBJ2-2 for the parts outside the CDR3, the full variable domain is EAEVAQSPRYKITEKSQAVAFWCDPISGHATLYWYRQILGQGPELLVQFQDESVVDDSQLPKDRFSAERLKGVDSTLKIQPAELGDSAMYLCASSLGLRPGYDTGELFFGEGSRLTVL.

The chain couples TRBV7-3 to TRBJ2-3; the D gene is possibly TRBD1 (6 bases). CDR3 length equals 18 residues. Deletions cut 3 bases from V and 9 bases from J, with 28 bases between. The germline CDR1 and CDR2 sequences are SGHTA and FQGTGA. CDR3 DNA: TGTGCCAGCAGCTTGTCTCCCGGACAGACTGGCAAAGGTTACACGCAGTATTTT. Translating gives CASSLSPGQTGKGYTQYF.

The genes are TRBV12-5 and TRBJ2-3; D possibly corresponds to TRBD2 (6 bases). This CDR3 contains 15 residues. V was shortened by 9 bases and J by 0 bases, with 16 bases between the two germline ends. From germline, CDR1 is LGHNT and CDR2 FRNRAP. In DNA form, the CDR3 reads TGTGCTAGCACGGAGGGAGGACTTAGCACAGATACGCAGTATTTT. Amino acid sequence: CASTEGGLSTDTQYF. Together with reference TRBV12-5 and TRBJ2-3, the CDR3 gives the full variable domain: DARVTQTPRHKVTEMGQEVTMRCQPILGHNTVFWYRQTMMQGLELLAYFRNRAPLDDSGMPKDRFSAEMPDATLATLKIQPSEPRDSAVYFCASTEGGLSTDTQYFGPGTRLTVL.

The gene calls are TRBV5-8 and TRBJ2-7; TRBD1 agrees at 10 bases. Trimming cost V 3 bases and J 6 bases; bases outside gene matches: 6. Germline CDR1 is SGHTS and CDR2 is YDEGEE. This CDR3 has 14 amino acids. CDR3 region: CASSSTGGDSEQYF. The CDR3 bases are TGTGCCAGCAGCTCGACAGGGGGCGATTCCGAGCAGTACTTC.

The rearrangement uses TRBV9 and TRBJ2-7, with TRBD2 as a possible D gene (6 bases). Trimming took 4 bases from V and 2 from J, leaving 13 bases between them. The CDR3 is made up of 14 amino acids. Per the germline V gene, CDR1 is SGDLS and CDR2 is YYNGEE. This CDR3 is CASSPQEGPYEQYF. The CDR3 DNA reads as TGTGCCAGCAGCCCCCAGGAGGGCCCCTACGAGCAGTACTTC.

This rearrangement joins TRBV6-6 to TRBJ2-5; D not resolved. The J call is uncertain, as TRBJ2-7 better fits the DNA end. The CDR3 totals 11 residues. Per germline, CDR1 MNHNY and CDR2 SVGAGI (reference sequence). This CDR3 is CASSPGHEQYF. The CDR3 nucleotides are TGTGCCAGCAGTCCCGGACACGAGCAGTACTTC.

The chain couples TRBV27 to TRBJ2-4; 9 positions agree with TRBD1. V was clipped by 5 bases and J by 4 bases; unmatched bases: 6. This CDR3 comprises 15 residues. Germline V gene sequence: CDR1 MNHEY, CDR2 SMNVEV (reference sequence). CDR3 amino acids: CASSKTGTGKNIQYF. The CDR3 DNA is TGTGCCAGCAGTAAAACCGGGACAGGGAAAAACATTCAGTACTTC.

The V and J genes are TRBV6-1 and TRBJ1-5, with 7 bases aligning to TRBD1. In germline, CDR1 is MNHNS, CDR2 SASEGT. The CDR3 covers 13 residues. With V trimmed by 6 bases and J by 4 bases, 3 bases remained unmatched. CDR3: CASRIQGNQPQHF. CDR3 DNA: TGTGCCAGCAGGATACAGGGGAATCAGCCCCAGCATTTT.

This clone was detected a few times. This chain uses TRBV27 with TRBJ1-1; TRBD1 agrees at 8 bases. CDR1 is MNHEY, CDR2 SMNVEV, per germline (reference sequence). V lost 2 bases and J lost 4; bases outside the gene matches: 0. This CDR3 has 13 amino acids. CDR3 nucleotides: TGTGCCAGCAGTTTACAGGGGGCCACTGAAGCTTTCTTT. It yields the protein CASSLQGATEAFF.

This chain connects TRBV11-2 to TRBJ1-3; possibly TRBD1 for D (6 bases). CDR1 is SGHAT and CDR2 is FQNNGV in the germline V gene. V lost 6 bases to trimming and J lost 0 bases, with 12 bases between them. This CDR3 contains 15 residues. The CDR3 DNA is TGTGCCAGCAGATTCGACAGGTTCTCTGGAAACACCATATATTTT. Protein sequence: CASRFDRFSGNTIYF.

V is TRBV19 and J is TRBJ1-4; D possibly corresponds to TRBD1 (5 bases). CDR1 is LNHDA, CDR2 SQIVND, per germline (reference sequence). The CDR3 length is 15 residues. The V and J ends lost 10 bases and 4 bases respectively, with 19 bases between them. The CDR3 DNA sequence: TGTGCCACTGGGACTACAACGTTCGGTAATGAAAAACTGTTTTTT. Protein sequence: CATGTTTFGNEKLFF.

V is TRBV13 and J is TRBJ2-1; 13 nucleotides align to TRBD2. From germline, CDR1 is PRHDT and CDR2 FYEKMQ (reference sequence). CDR3 size: 16 residues. The J segment lost 8 bases and the V segment lost 5 bases, leaving 9 bases of the junction unmatched. CDR3 amino acids: CASSPRTSGSRYEQFF. The CDR3, as DNA: TGTGCCAGCAGCCCCCGGACTAGCGGGAGTAGGTATGAGCAGTTCTTC.

The chain carries TRBV4-1 and TRBJ1-2; D gene unclear. CDR3 length: 14 residues. Trimming left V 0 bases short and J 4 bases short, with 9 bases between. Germline V gene sequence: CDR1 MGHRA, CDR2 YSYEKL. CDR3 in DNA: TGCGCCAGCAGCCAAGAAGAGGTGCGCTATGGCTACACCTTC. As protein: CASSQEEVRYGYTF.

This clone was seen once. This chain uses TRBV9 with TRBJ2-7; 9 bases agree with TRBD1. This CDR3 is 18 amino acids long. V was clipped by 0 bases and J by 7 bases; unmatched bases: 17. Germline CDR1 reads SGDLS; CDR2 reads YYNGEE. CDR3 in amino acids: CASSVESGVGQGRLEQYF. CDR3 DNA sequence: TGTGCCAGCAGCGTAGAATCGGGGGTTGGACAGGGGAGACTGGAGCAGTACTTC.

CDR3 nucleotide sequence: TGTGCCAGCAGCCACCTGGACAGGAATCAGCCCCAGCATTTT. Residues: CASSHLDRNQPQHF. This chain connects TRBV2 to TRBJ1-5; 7 bases align to TRBD1. CDR1 SNHLY and CDR2 FYNNEI come from the germline V gene. The length of the CDR3 is 14 residues. V shed 6 bases and J 4 bases; nucleotides not matched to a gene: 6.